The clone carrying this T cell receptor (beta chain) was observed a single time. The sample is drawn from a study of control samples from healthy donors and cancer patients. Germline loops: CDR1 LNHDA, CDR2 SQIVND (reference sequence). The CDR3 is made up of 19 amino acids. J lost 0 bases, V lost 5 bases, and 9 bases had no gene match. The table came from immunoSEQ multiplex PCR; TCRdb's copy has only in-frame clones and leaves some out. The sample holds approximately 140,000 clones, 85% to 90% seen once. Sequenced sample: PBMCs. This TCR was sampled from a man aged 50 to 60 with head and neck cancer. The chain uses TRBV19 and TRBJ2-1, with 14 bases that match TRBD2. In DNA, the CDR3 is TGTGCCAGTAGTTCCGGACTAGCGGGAGGTCTCAGCTCCTACAATGAGCAGTTCTTC. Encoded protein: CASSSGLAGGLSSYNEQFF.